Included here is one T cell receptor (beta chain) sequence, with context. Its antigen is currently unknown. The data belong to a study of cytomegalovirus exposure and HLA in healthy donors. With 60 Vbeta and 13 Jbeta primers, the PCR was carried out. Original handling: Roughly 11 million shared chains were among approximately 80 million unique TCR beta chains counted in a later analysis. TCRdb's copy holds only in-frame clones and misses some; the assay was immunoSEQ multiplex PCR. That table furnishes V, J and clone size, whereas the DNA furnished D and trimming. Of about 180,000 clones in the sample, around 70% were seen once. Study findings and constraints: A later examination showed that TCR association rates differed by HLA locus, with DRB1 most and HLA-C fewest.

Sequenced input: PBMCs. The sequence derives from a male donor in good health and CMV-seronegative.

CDR3 region: CASSFLTGTRDNEQFF. The DNA of the CDR3 is TGTGCCAGCAGCTTTCTAACGGGGACTAGAGACAATGAGCAGTTCTTC. This chain connects TRBV5-8 to TRBJ2-1; the match to TRBD2 covers 8 bases. Trimming took 2 bases from V and 5 from J; bases not matched to a gene: 9. CDR3 length: 16 amino acids. CDR1 is SGHTS and CDR2 is YDEGEE in the germline V gene.